One and the same sample provided the 8 T cell receptor beta chains below, sequenced in a study of CD8+ T cells in alopecia areata. RNA was isolated and reverse transcribed to cDNA, the sequencing template. The method was immunoSEQ multiplex PCR; TCRdb's version includes in-frame clones alone and lacks a portion of them. The sample contains about 210,000 clones, roughly 44% of which appear only once. As to treatment: oral pan-JAK inhibitor, 5-10 mg twice daily. The material sequenced was CD4+ T cells sorted from blood, taken at approximately week 39, from a patient treated with tofacitinib. The receptors were sampled from a human donor with alopecia areata.

This clone came up a few times. CDR3 loop: CASSKTTGTGGSEQYF. The DNA of the CDR3 is TGTGCCAGCAGCAAAACCACCGGGACAGGGGGCTCGGAGCAGTACTTC. This chain links TRBV21-1 with TRBJ2-7; the D call TRBD1 from the table was never checked on the DNA. TRBV21-1 counts as a pseudogene. The CDR3 is 16 residues long.

V is TRBV5-1 and J is TRBJ2-5; tentative D call: TRBD1 (5 bases). The V gene lost 4 bases and the J gene lost 5 bases, with 15 bases spanning the gap. The V gene's germline CDR1 is SGHRS and CDR2 YFSETQ. This CDR3 spans 14 amino acids. As DNA, the CDR3 is TGCGCCAGCAGCCACGACAGCCTCCAGGAGACCCAGTACTTC. As protein: CASSHDSLQETQYF.

This chain connects TRBV15 to TRBJ2-5, with 11 bases aligning to TRBD1. The trim removed 4 bases at V and 3 bases at J, leaving 1 base unmatched. Per the germline V gene, CDR1 is LNHNV and CDR2 is YYDKDF (reference sequence). The CDR3 covers 14 residues. This chain's CDR3 is CATSKGQGEETQYF. The CDR3 nucleotides are TGTGCCACCAGCAAGGGACAGGGGGAAGAGACCCAGTACTTC.

V and J are TRBV30 and TRBJ2-3, with 7 bases identical to TRBD2. The CDR3 totals 20 residues. V shed 4 bases and J 2 bases; nucleotides not matched to a gene: 24. Germline V gene sequence: CDR1 GTSNPN, CDR2 SVGIG (reference sequence). CDR3 residues: CAWTVRASGHSSRDTDTQYF. The DNA of the CDR3 is TGTGCCTGGACCGTTAGAGCTAGCGGACATTCTAGCAGGGACACAGATACGCAGTATTTT.

This clone has just a few counts. The chain uses TRBV2 and TRBJ2-5; D not resolved. The V end was cut by 7 bases, the J end by 5 bases, with 8 bases between. The CDR3 is 11 residues long. Germline CDR1 is SNHLY and CDR2 is FYNNEI. The CDR3 spells CASTGFETQYF. CDR3 bases: TGTGCCAGCACGGGCTTTGAGACCCAGTACTTC.

The chain has TRBV30 and TRBJ2-1; unclear D gene. Per the germline V gene, CDR1 is GTSNPN and CDR2 is SVGIG (reference sequence). This CDR3 contains 11 residues. The V end lost 0 bases, the J end lost 14 bases, and 11 bases lay between the germline ends. The CDR3 coding sequence is TGTGCCTGGAGTGTGGATCTAATCGAGTTCTTC. It is translated as CAWSVDLIEFF.

This chain links TRBV30 with TRBJ1-2; D is ambiguous. The CDR3 extends over 12 amino acids. V was clipped by 5 bases and J by 6 bases, with 13 bases between them. Germline loops: CDR1 GTSNPN, CDR2 SVGIG (reference sequence). CDR3 in DNA: TGTGCCTGGGCCCTCGGCTGGCATGGCTACACCTTC. This gives the protein CAWALGWHGYTF.

The chain recombines TRBV7-6 with TRBJ1-5, with D possibly being TRBD1 (6 bases). The V gene's germline CDR1 is SGHVS and CDR2 FNYEAQ. The CDR3 sequence is 14 residues long. Trimming stripped 4 bases from V and 6 bases from J, with 13 bases between. In nucleotides, the CDR3 is TGTGCCAGCAGCTATTTGACAGGTACTCAGCCCCAGCATTTT. Encoded protein: CASSYLTGTQPQHF.